This T cell receptor beta chain was profiled in a study of blood T cell repertoires in COVID-19. Overall study context: There were acute and convalescent COVID-19 samples, and they came from the United States, Italy and Spain. Sources were T cells, B-cell-depleted T cells, or PBMCs; the material itself was cDNA or gDNA.

Comments on this clone: A read error may account for a junction end that differs from germline.

While infection was still active, Seattle patients were enrolled and then followed longitudinally. Methods used by the authors: The authors estimated nucleated cell counts from reference gene primer amplification. Libraries were prepared by immunoSEQ multiplex PCR; TCRdb keeps only in-frame clonotypes and omits some of them. That table is the source of V, J and clone size, and D and trimming were worked out from the DNA. The repertoire has fewer than 150,000 clones, 75% to 90% of them found once; the top ten carry roughly 5%. Germline values: CDR1 SSHAT, CDR2 FNYEAQ (reference sequence). The CDR3 runs to 15 residues.

The sequenced sample was peripheral blood. This chain uses TRBV7-7 with TRBJ2-1; 9 bases agree with TRBD2. The sequence derives from a woman in her fifties or sixties with COVID-19, enrolled during active disease. The CDR3 bases are TGTGCTAGCAGCTTAATAGCGGGGGCGGTGGGTGAGCAGTTCTTC. This translates into CASSLIAGAVGEQFF.